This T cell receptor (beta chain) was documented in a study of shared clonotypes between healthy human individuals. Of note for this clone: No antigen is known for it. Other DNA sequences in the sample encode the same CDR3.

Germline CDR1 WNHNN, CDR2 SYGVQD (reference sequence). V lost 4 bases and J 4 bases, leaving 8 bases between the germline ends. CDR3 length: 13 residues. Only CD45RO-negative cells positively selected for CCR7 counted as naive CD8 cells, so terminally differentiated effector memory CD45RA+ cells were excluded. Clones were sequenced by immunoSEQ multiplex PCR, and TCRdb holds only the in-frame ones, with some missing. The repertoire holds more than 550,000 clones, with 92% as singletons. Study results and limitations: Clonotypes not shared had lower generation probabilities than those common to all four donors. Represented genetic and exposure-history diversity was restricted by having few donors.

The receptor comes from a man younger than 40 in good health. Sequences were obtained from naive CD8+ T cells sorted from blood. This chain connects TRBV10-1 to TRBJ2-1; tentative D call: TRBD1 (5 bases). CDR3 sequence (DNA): TGCGCCAGCAGTGGGGGCACTTACAATGAGCAGTTCTTC. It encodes CASSGGTYNEQFF.